This record looks at one TCR beta chain sequence and its context. Antigen specificity is unknown. Profiled with immunoSEQ multiplex PCR; TCRdb holds only in-frame clones, not every one. The sample holds 10,000 or so clones; 55% to 75% are singletons and the top ten take roughly 25%. V gave up 7 bases and J gave up 0 bases, with 13 bases separating them. The CDR3 sequence is 15 residues long. Germline loops: CDR1 MNHNY, CDR2 SVGAGI (reference sequence). The data were taken from a study of CD4+ T cells in melanoma. Study conclusions and caveats: A reported correlation linked neoantigen-specific CD4+ T cells to CD8+, macrophage and B cell function.

Specimen: cells from a culture (not recorded whether cultured in vitro). The clonotype was recovered from a human donor with melanoma. The chain uses TRBV6-6 and TRBJ1-5, with D possibly being TRBD1 (6 bases). CDR3 residues: CASNLQGYSNQPQHF. The CDR3 bases are TGTGCCAGCAATTTACAGGGCTATAGCAATCAGCCCCAGCATTTT.